This T cell receptor beta chain was sequenced in a study of beta chain features in type 1 diabetes. Study-wide findings and caveats: Sequencing from cDNA could over-represent high-TCR-expressing cells. Lower insertion and higher deletion counts appeared at VDJ junctions in type 1 diabetes patients.

Note on this clone: Its cognate antigen is unknown.

Since all of the isolated RNA was reverse transcribed, expressed TCRB transcripts were what got sequenced. Regulatory, naive and central memory T cell samples averaged roughly 3.5 million reads. Clones were read by immunoSEQ multiplex PCR, and TCRdb kept only the in-frame ones, dropping some. The data contain 900,000 or so clones, roughly 17% of them seen just once; the ten biggest clones take up 0.023%. The CDR3 consists of 10 residues. Germline CDR1 is MDHEN and CDR2 is SYDVKM. Sequencing was carried out using naive CD4+ T cells from blood. This TCR was sampled from a woman aged 18-29 years in good health. V and J are TRBV28 and TRBJ2-5, with 7 bases fitting TRBD2. This CDR3 is CSSSGETQYF. For the CDR3, the DNA is TGTTCCTCTAGCGGCGAGACCCAGTACTTC.